This T cell receptor beta chain comes out of a study of response to subunit inactivated influenza vaccine. This clonotype was seen at least ten times. Antigen specificity is unknown. Study results and limitations: T cells newly recruited by each seasonal influenza vaccination are few, the authors suggested.

The CDR3 covers 17 residues. The germline V gene has CDR1 LGHNA and CDR2 YSLEER. The V gene lost 4 bases and the J gene lost 2 bases, with 17 bases spanning the gap. TCRdb fed the RT-PCR reads into MiXCR, producing one record per CDR3 protein. The sample holds some 190,000 distinct CDR3 sequences, approximately 15% seen once. The TCR originated in a man aged 45-60 years who received an inactivated influenza vaccine. The chain combines TRBV4-3 with TRBJ2-2; D is possibly TRBD2 (6 bases). The specimen was CD8+ T cells sorted from PBMCs, collected 4 to 6 days after vaccination. The CDR3 loop is CASSPSERLGNTGELFF. DNA for the CDR3: TGCGCCAGCAGCCCAAGCGAGAGACTAGGCAACACCGGGGAGCTGTTTTTT.